One and the same sample provided the 25 T cell receptor beta chains below, sequenced in a study of identifying expanded T cells in peripheral blood. Produced via immunoSEQ multiplex PCR; TCRdb's table is partial and in-frame only. This sample has under 100,000 clones, with approximately 84% found just once. Specimen: blood. These TCRs come from a person aged 18-70 years in good health.

The V gene is TRBV5-1, the J gene TRBJ1-6; D is unclear. Trimming pared 0 bases from V and 5 bases from J, leaving 9 bases between. CDR1 SGHRS and CDR2 YFSETQ come from the germline V gene. The CDR3 consists of 15 residues. The CDR3 nucleotides read TGCGCCAGCAGCTTGGAAGGAGTGAATAATTCACCCCTCCACTTT. Encoded protein: CASSLEGVNNSPLHF.

This clone appeared a few times. The genes are TRBV29-1 and TRBJ2-2; no clear D gene. The CDR3 totals 11 residues. Germline values: CDR1 SQVTM, CDR2 ANQGSEA. The V end was cut by 4 bases, the J end by 3 bases, with 3 bases between. The CDR3 sequence is CSVGDTGELFF. CDR3 bases: TGCAGCGTTGGGGACACCGGGGAGCTGTTTTTT.

The V gene is TRBV27, the J gene TRBJ2-7; D could derive from TRBD1 or TRBD2 (6 bases each). The CDR3 covers 13 residues. With 3 bases removed from V and 6 bases from J, the gap between germline ends came to 12 bases. Germline CDR1 is MNHEY and CDR2 is SMNVEV (reference sequence). The DNA for the CDR3 is TGTGCCAGCAGTTTCCGGGGGCCACGCGAGCAGTACTTC. It codes for CASSFRGPREQYF.

The chain carries TRBV6-5 and TRBJ2-5; no firm D call. The DNA matches TRBJ2-7 better at its end, which makes the J call doubtful. The CDR3 has 13 amino acids. The germline V gene has CDR1 MNHEY and CDR2 SVGAGI. CDR3 sequence: CASSYHPTYEQYF. CDR3 bases: TGTGCCAGCAGTTACCATCCAACCTACGAGCAGTACTTC.

The gene calls are TRBV5-1 and TRBJ1-1, with D maybe TRBD1 (5 bases). CDR3 length: 14 residues. V lost 6 bases and J lost 0, with 12 bases in between. Germline CDR1 is SGHRS and CDR2 is YFSETQ. The CDR3 coding sequence is TGCGCCAGCAAGGGGTCATTAATGAACACTGAAGCTTTCTTT. Translating it yields CASKGSLMNTEAFF.

The V call is TRBV27, the J call TRBJ1-2, with no clear D. This CDR3 contains 17 residues. CDR1 is MNHEY and CDR2 is SMNVEV in the germline V gene (reference sequence). Deletions cut 8 bases from V and 6 bases from J, with 28 bases between. DNA for the CDR3: TGTGCCAGCGTTGGTTCGTACCGGGCGGCATCTGGTGATGGCTACACCTTC. The encoded protein is CASVGSYRAASGDGYTF.

This clone has just a few counts. The chain employs TRBV25-1 and TRBJ1-6, with D tentatively TRBD1 (5 bases). Trimming pared 6 bases from V and 8 bases from J, leaving 11 bases between. Looked up from germline, CDR1 is MGHDK and CDR2 is SYGVNS. The CDR3 has 13 residues. CDR3 sequence (DNA): TGTGCCAGCAGGGGGCAGGGAGATTCACCCCTCCACTTT. Translation: CASRGQGDSPLHF.

The chain is built from TRBV7-7 and TRBJ2-5; 13 nucleotides match TRBD2. From germline, CDR1 is SSHAT and CDR2 FNYEAQ (reference sequence). The CDR3 length is 15 residues. With 5 bases clipped from V and 5 bases from J, the junction kept 5 bases outside the gene matches. CDR3 bases: TGTGCCAGCAGCAAGACTAGCGGGGGGTACGAGACCCAGTACTTC. Translating gives CASSKTSGGYETQYF.

The V and J genes are TRBV14 and TRBJ2-5; a possible D gene is TRBD2 (6 bases). Germline values: CDR1 SGHDN, CDR2 FVKESK. The CDR3 sequence is 16 residues long. V was shortened by 4 bases and J by 5 bases, with 20 bases between the two germline ends. CDR3 sequence (DNA): TGTGCCAGCAGCCTAGGGGACTGGTCGGGCGGGGAGACCCAGTACTTC. This gives the protein CASSLGDWSGGETQYF.

The chain couples TRBV15 to TRBJ2-2; D unresolved. The CDR3 is made up of 15 amino acids. The V and J ends lost 0 bases and 7 bases respectively, with 12 bases between them. The germline V gene has CDR1 LNHNV and CDR2 YYDKDF (reference sequence). CDR3 sequence (DNA): TGTGCCACCAGCAGAGACCACAGCACGAACGGGGAGCTGTTTTTT. Translated, it gives CATSRDHSTNGELFF.

In nucleotides, the CDR3 is TGTGCCAGCAGTGAAGGGGAGGCCATCTACACTGAAGCTTTCTTT. Protein sequence: CASSEGEAIYTEAFF. The rearrangement joins TRBV6-1 to TRBJ1-1; unclear D gene. The CDR3 extends over 15 amino acids. Trimming took off 1 base at V and 3 bases at J, with 12 bases between the two ends. The germline V gene has CDR1 MNHNS and CDR2 SASEGT.

V gene TRBV5-1 combines with J gene TRBJ2-6, with D perhaps matching TRBD2 (6 bases). The germline V and J ends were trimmed by 4 bases and 0 bases, with 11 bases remaining between them. The germline V gene has CDR1 SGHRS and CDR2 YFSETQ. The CDR3 totals 16 residues. The CDR3 is CASSRPGSSGANVLTF. As DNA, the CDR3 is TGCGCCAGCAGCAGGCCCGGGAGCTCTGGGGCCAACGTCCTGACTTTC.

Here the CDR3 reads CASSPRGGREQYF. The DNA of the CDR3 is TGTGCCAGCTCACCACGTGGGGGGCGCGAGCAGTACTTC. The chain combines TRBV18 with TRBJ2-7; the D call may be TRBD1 or TRBD2 (6 bases each). CDR3 length: 13 residues. Germline CDR1 reads KGHSH; CDR2 reads LQKENI. Trimming cost V 1 base and J 6 bases, with 10 bases left between them.

The CDR3 loop reads CATSSIYRVGYGYTF. The CDR3 DNA sequence: TGTGCCACCTCAAGCATATACAGGGTTGGCTATGGCTACACCTTC. The chain is built from TRBV6-5 and TRBJ1-2; D possibly corresponds to TRBD1 (6 bases). Germline V gene sequence: CDR1 MNHEY, CDR2 SVGAGI. Trimming shortened V by 10 bases and J by 4 bases, and 22 bases separated the two germline ends. The CDR3 has 15 amino acids.

This chain joins TRBV2 and TRBJ1-2; 10 nucleotides agree with TRBD1. V trimming: 4 bases; J trimming: 8 bases; junction bases outside the gene matches: 7. CDR3 length: 14 amino acids. CDR1 is SNHLY, CDR2 FYNNEI, per germline. CDR3 coding DNA: TGTGCCAGCAGTGTAGGGACAGGGGCGGGCGGCTACACCTTC. Translation gives CASSVGTGAGGYTF.

The chain combines TRBV7-9 with TRBJ1-6; D possibly corresponds to TRBD1 (5 bases). This CDR3 has 17 residues. Germline loops: CDR1 SEHNR, CDR2 FQNEAQ (reference sequence). Trimming took off 5 bases at V and 9 bases at J, with 23 bases between the two ends. CDR3 amino acids: CASSQGTTGLRGSPLHF. CDR3 sequence (DNA): TGTGCCAGCAGCCAGGGCACTACTGGACTTCGGGGTTCACCCCTCCACTTT.

This rearrangement joins TRBV11-2 to TRBJ2-2; D is undetermined. V was shortened by 4 bases and J by 4 bases, with 16 bases between the two germline ends. CDR1 and CDR2 (germline): SGHAT, FQNNGV. This CDR3 has 16 residues. The CDR3 nucleotides are TGTGCCAGCAGCTCTTTGGTTGGTACTTCCACCGGGGAGCTGTTTTTT. Residues: CASSSLVGTSTGELFF.

This clone was detected once. The rearrangement joins TRBV11-2 to TRBJ2-5; the D gene is possibly TRBD2 (7 bases). V lost 1 base, J lost 2 bases, and 11 bases lay in between. CDR3 size: 15 residues. Germline assignment: CDR1 SGHAT and CDR2 FQNNGV. The DNA of the CDR3 is TGTGCCAGCAGCTTAGCGAGGGGGGGGCAAGAGACCCAGTACTTC. Protein product: CASSLARGGQETQYF. Full variable domain (missing parts from reference TRBV11-2 and TRBJ2-5): EAGVAQSPRYKIIEKRQSVAFWCNPISGHATLYWYQQILGQGPKLLIQFQNNGVVDDSQLPKDRFSAERLKGVDSTLKIQPAKLEDSAVYLCASSLARGGQETQYFGPGTRLLVL.

This clone showed up just once. The V gene is TRBV7-6, the J gene TRBJ2-2; D remains unclear. Germline values: CDR1 SGHVS, CDR2 FNYEAQ. V was clipped by 2 bases and J by 1 base, with 5 bases between them. The CDR3 consists of 14 residues. This CDR3 reads CASSLRQNTGELFF. The CDR3 DNA reads TGTGCCAGCAGCTTAAGACAGAACACCGGGGAGCTGTTTTTT.

The chain recombines TRBV6-1 with TRBJ1-3; no reliable D call. Germline V CDR1 and CDR2: MNHNS, SASEGT. The CDR3 sequence is 14 residues long. Trimming removed 6 bases from V and 9 bases from J, with 18 bases in between. CDR3 sequence (DNA): TGTGCCAGCAGGGTTAGGACCCCTTTAGGCACCATATATTTT. As protein: CASRVRTPLGTIYF.

The rearrangement joins TRBV2 to TRBJ1-5; D is possibly TRBD1 (5 bases). The length of the CDR3 is 14 residues. The germline CDR1 and CDR2 sequences are SNHLY and FYNNEI. The V gene lost 3 bases and the J gene lost 5 bases, with 11 bases spanning the gap. CDR3 amino acids: CASSEWGTHQPQHF. The CDR3, as DNA: TGTGCCAGCAGTGAGTGGGGGACGCATCAGCCCCAGCATTTT.

The genes are TRBV5-1 and TRBJ2-5, with unresolved D. With 4 bases removed from V and 3 bases from J, the gap between germline ends came to 10 bases. Germline CDR1 and CDR2: SGHRS and YFSETQ. The CDR3 is 13 amino acids. Here the CDR3 DNA reads TGCGCCAGCAGCCCCACTGGGGAAGAGACCCAGTACTTC. Its translation is CASSPTGEETQYF.

The rearrangement uses TRBV9 and TRBJ1-3; D remains unclear. Germline CDR1 reads SGDLS; CDR2 reads YYNGEE. Trimming cost V 3 bases and J 6 bases, with 10 bases left between them. This CDR3 has 13 residues. As DNA, the CDR3 is TGTGCCAGCAGCGGCGTACCCCCAAACACCATATATTTT. Protein product: CASSGVPPNTIYF.

This chain uses TRBV6-5 with TRBJ1-5; 10 nucleotides match TRBD1. Germline V CDR1 and CDR2: MNHEY, SVGAGI. After removal of 4 bases from V and 4 bases from J, the junction contained 4 bases not matched to a gene. The length of the CDR3 is 15 residues. The CDR3 spells CASSLDRGHNQPQHF. The CDR3 DNA sequence: TGTGCCAGCAGTTTAGACAGGGGGCATAATCAGCCCCAGCATTTT.

V usage is TRBV2 and J usage is TRBJ2-7; TRBD1 matches at 8 bases. V dropped 9 bases and J dropped 7; count of bases not matched to a gene: 11. Germline loops: CDR1 SNHLY, CDR2 FYNNEI. The CDR3 totals 13 residues. Written as DNA, the CDR3 is TGTGCCAGGTCCCGGCAGGGGGCAGGGGAGCAGTACTTC. As protein: CARSRQGAGEQYF.